Presented here are 19 T cell receptor beta chains from one specimen sequenced in a study of beta chain features in type 1 diabetes. The sequenced template was cDNA made from the entire isolated RNA. Profiling relied on immunoSEQ multiplex PCR, and the TCRdb table lists in-frame clones only, not all of them. The top ten clones hold 0.62% of a sample with roughly 170,000 clones, around an eighth of them seen once. The sequencing sample was made of central memory CD4+ T cells from blood. The receptors were gathered from a woman between 18 and 30 years old in good health.

CDR3 nucleotide sequence: TGTGCCAGCTCACCCCTCCCGCAAGAGACCCAGTACTTC. Amino acids: CASSPLPQETQYF. The genes are TRBV18 and TRBJ2-5; D gene uncertain. Trimming took off 3 bases at V and 2 bases at J, with 7 bases between the two ends. CDR1 is KGHSH and CDR2 is LQKENI in the germline V gene. The CDR3 extends over 13 amino acids.

The chain combines TRBV29-1 with TRBJ1-1; D uncertain. The CDR3 is made up of 10 amino acids. In germline, CDR1 is SQVTM, CDR2 ANQGSEA. V lost 5 bases, J lost 3 bases, and 4 bases lay in between. CDR3 DNA: TGCAGCGTTTTCGACACTGAAGCTTTCTTT. Protein: CSVFDTEAFF.

This clone came up a few times. J is TRBJ2-1 and V is TRBV5-4, with 9 positions matching TRBD2. CDR3 length: 16 amino acids. Trimming removed 6 bases from V and 0 bases from J; junction bases left unmatched: 7. Germline V gene lookup returns CDR1 SGHNT and CDR2 YYREEE (reference sequence). CDR3 residues: CASTRLSGSSYNEQFF. Written as DNA, the CDR3 is TGTGCCAGCACCCGACTTAGCGGGAGCTCCTACAATGAGCAGTTCTTC.

This clone was recorded a few times. This rearrangement joins TRBV18 to TRBJ2-7; 9 nucleotides match TRBD2. V dropped 5 bases and J dropped 3; count of bases not matched to a gene: 5. The CDR3 contains 14 residues. From germline, CDR1 is KGHSH and CDR2 LQKENI. CDR3 DNA: TGTGCCAGCTCAAATAGCGGGAGCGACTACGAGCAGTACTTC. This encodes CASSNSGSDYEQYF.

The chain carries TRBV30 and TRBJ1-5, with TRBD1 matching 11 bases. The V gene end was trimmed by 3 bases and the J gene end by 6 bases; junction bases not matched to a gene: 1. The CDR3 consists of 13 residues. Germline V lookup: CDR1 GTSNPN, CDR2 SVGIG (reference sequence). The CDR3 protein is CAWRGTGGQPQHF. CDR3 DNA: TGTGCCTGGAGAGGGACAGGGGGTCAGCCCCAGCATTTT.

This clone was counted a few times. The J gene is TRBJ2-2, the V gene TRBV29-1; D may be TRBD1 (5 bases). This CDR3 region has 13 residues. V was shortened by 4 bases and J by 1 base, with 7 bases between the two germline ends. The germline gives CDR1 SQVTM, CDR2 ANQGSEA. This chain's CDR3 is CSVGQGNTGELFF. Here the CDR3 DNA reads TGCAGCGTTGGGCAGGGGAACACCGGGGAGCTGTTTTTT.

V gene TRBV4-3 combines with J gene TRBJ2-1; 8 positions match TRBD2. This CDR3 comprises 16 residues. The V gene end was trimmed by 4 bases and the J gene end by 2 bases; junction bases not matched to a gene: 7. Germline values: CDR1 LGHNA, CDR2 YSLEER. The CDR3 coding sequence is TGCGCCAGCAGCCGCCGGGCGGGAGGAGCCTACAATGAGCAGTTCTTC. Its translation is CASSRRAGGAYNEQFF.

This clone was observed a handful of times. The chain employs TRBV7-2 and TRBJ2-1; weak D call: TRBD2 (5 bases). Per the germline V gene, CDR1 is SGHTA and CDR2 is FQGNSA. V was cut by 1 base and J by 7 bases, with 8 bases left in between. This CDR3 spans 13 amino acids. DNA for the CDR3: TGTGCCAGCAGCTTAGTTTGGGAGAATGAGCAGTTCTTC. Its translation: CASSLVWENEQFF.

The J gene is TRBJ2-4, the V gene TRBV5-6; the D gene is possibly TRBD1 (5 bases). The CDR3 is 15 residues long. Germline V lookup: CDR1 SGHDT, CDR2 YYEEEE. Trimming shortened V by 1 base and J by 5 bases, and 13 bases separated the two germline ends. In DNA form, the CDR3 reads TGTGCCAGCAGCTTGCCAGGGAATAGTCAAAACATTCAGTACTTC. Its translation is CASSLPGNSQNIQYF.

This clone occurred a few times. The genes are TRBV28 and TRBJ2-5; 9 nucleotides match TRBD1. The germline V gene has CDR1 MDHEN and CDR2 SYDVKM. CDR3 length: 15 amino acids. With 3 bases clipped from V and 5 bases from J, the junction kept 7 bases outside the gene matches. Here the CDR3 DNA reads TGTGCCAGCAGTTTCCAAACAGGGGGCTGGGAGACCCAGTACTTC. Amino acid sequence: CASSFQTGGWETQYF.

This clone was detected a few times. V gene TRBV7-2 combines with J gene TRBJ2-5, with TRBD1 matching over 7 bases. Germline V lookup: CDR1 SGHTA, CDR2 FQGNSA. The V and J ends lost 5 bases and 5 bases, in that order; junction bases with no gene match: 8. The CDR3 extends over 14 amino acids. The CDR3 DNA reads TGTGCCAGCAGCATGGGACAGTCTTGGGAGACCCAGTACTTC. It is translated as CASSMGQSWETQYF.

V and J are TRBV2 and TRBJ2-3; D is perhaps TRBD2 (6 bases). CDR1 is SNHLY and CDR2 is FYNNEI in the germline V gene. The V end lost 7 bases, the J end lost 3 bases, and 17 bases lay between the germline ends. The CDR3 is made up of 15 amino acids. The CDR3 coding sequence is TGTGCCAGCATTTCGCGGGGTTTGAAAACAGATACGCAGTATTTT. Residues: CASISRGLKTDTQYF.

The chain is built from TRBV30 and TRBJ1-2, with D unresolved. The CDR3 runs 13 residues. V was shortened by 5 bases and J by 8 bases, with 18 bases between the two germline ends. The germline V gene encodes CDR1 GTSNPN and CDR2 SVGIG (reference sequence). The DNA of the CDR3 is TGTGCCTGGTATCCCGACTCCCGCGGGGGCTACACCTTC. This gives the protein CAWYPDSRGGYTF. Variable domain in full (rest from reference TRBV30 and TRBJ1-2): SQTIHQWPATLVQPVGSPLSLECTVEGTSNPNLYWYRQAAGRGLQLLFYSVGIGQISSEVPQNLSASRPQDRQFILSSKKLLLSDSGFYLCAWYPDSRGGYTFGSGTRLTVV.

V is TRBV28 and J is TRBJ2-2, with TRBD1 matching 8 bases. This CDR3 contains 16 residues. After removal of 5 bases from V and 1 base from J, the junction contained 6 bases not matched to a gene. CDR1 MDHEN and CDR2 SYDVKM come from the germline V gene. The chain's CDR3 is CASSPWTGRNTGELFF. DNA for the CDR3: TGTGCCAGCAGTCCGTGGACAGGGAGGAACACCGGGGAGCTGTTTTTT.

The V and J genes are TRBV5-1 and TRBJ1-1, with D perhaps TRBD1 (6 bases). Germline V gene data show CDR1 as SGHRS and CDR2 as YFSETQ. Trimming pared 4 bases from V and 5 bases from J, leaving 15 bases between. The CDR3 consists of 14 residues. The CDR3 spells CASSPGQPRTEAFF. In DNA, the CDR3 is TGCGCCAGCAGCCCTGGACAGCCGAGGACTGAAGCTTTCTTT.

The chain has TRBV2 and TRBJ2-7; D possibly corresponds to TRBD2 (5 bases). The germline V gene encodes CDR1 SNHLY and CDR2 FYNNEI. V lost 0 bases to trimming and J lost 3 bases, with 12 bases between them. The CDR3 loop spans 15 amino acids. In DNA form, the CDR3 reads TGTGCCAGCAGTGAAGCGCTCGGGGTTGGCTACGAGCAGTACTTC. Translation: CASSEALGVGYEQYF.

This clone was seen only a few times. The chain uses TRBV5-8 and TRBJ2-3; D remains ambiguous. This CDR3 has 13 residues. V shed 1 base and J shed 1 base, with 4 bases lying between them. From germline, CDR1 is SGHTS and CDR2 YDEGEE. The CDR3 here is CASSLSGTDTQYF. DNA of the CDR3: TGTGCCAGCAGCTTGAGCGGCACAGATACGCAGTATTTT.

This rearrangement joins TRBV14 to TRBJ2-1; tentative D call: TRBD1 (5 bases). V lost 6 bases and J lost 1, with 13 bases in between. In germline, CDR1 is SGHDN, CDR2 FVKESK. This CDR3 comprises 15 residues. The chain's CDR3 is CASRSAQGSYNEQFF. The CDR3 region has the DNA TGTGCCAGCAGAAGCGCCCAGGGTTCCTACAATGAGCAGTTCTTC.

This clone showed up just a few times. V is TRBV11-2 and J is TRBJ2-7, with TRBD1 identical over 11 bases. Germline V lookup: CDR1 SGHAT, CDR2 FQNNGV. J was trimmed by 6 bases and V by 4 bases; bases with no gene match: 5. This CDR3 is 14 amino acids long. CDR3 in DNA: TGTGCCAGCAGCTCTCCGGGACAGGGGGGCGAGCAGTACTTC. Amino acid sequence: CASSSPGQGGEQYF.